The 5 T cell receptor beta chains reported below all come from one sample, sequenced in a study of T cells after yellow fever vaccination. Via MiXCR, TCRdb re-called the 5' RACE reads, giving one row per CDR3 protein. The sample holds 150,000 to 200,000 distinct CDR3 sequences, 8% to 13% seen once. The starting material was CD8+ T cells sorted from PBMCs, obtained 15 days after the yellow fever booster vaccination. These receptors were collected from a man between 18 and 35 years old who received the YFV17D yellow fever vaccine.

CDR3 sequence: CATSRDRGESQPQHF. The CDR3 DNA sequence: TGTGCCACCAGCAGAGATCGTGGGGAAAGTCAGCCCCAGCATTTT. The chain links TRBV15 to TRBJ1-5; D gene unclear. Germline V gene data show CDR1 as LNHNV and CDR2 as YYDKDF (reference sequence). The CDR3 sequence is 15 residues long. V dropped 0 bases and J dropped 6 bases, with 12 bases sitting between them.

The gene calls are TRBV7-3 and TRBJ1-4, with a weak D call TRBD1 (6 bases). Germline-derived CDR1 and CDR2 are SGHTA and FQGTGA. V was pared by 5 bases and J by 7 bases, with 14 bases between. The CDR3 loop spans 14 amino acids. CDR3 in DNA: TGTGCCAGCAGCCCATCGGGGGCCGGTGAAAAACTGTTTTTT. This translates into CASSPSGAGEKLFF.

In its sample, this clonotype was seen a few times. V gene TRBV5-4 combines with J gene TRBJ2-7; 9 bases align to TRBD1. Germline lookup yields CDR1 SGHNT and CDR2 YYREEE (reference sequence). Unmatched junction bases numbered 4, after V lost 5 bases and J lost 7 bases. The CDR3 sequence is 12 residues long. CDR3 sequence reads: CASRQGAGEQYV. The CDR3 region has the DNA TGTGCCAGCAGACAGGGGGCGGGGGAGCAGTACGTC.

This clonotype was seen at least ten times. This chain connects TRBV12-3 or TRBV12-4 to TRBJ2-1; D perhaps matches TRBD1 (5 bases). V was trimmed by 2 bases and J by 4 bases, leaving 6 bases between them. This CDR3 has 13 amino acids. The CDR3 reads CASSLKGYNEQFF. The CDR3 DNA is TGTGCCAGCAGTTTAAAGGGGTACAATGAGCAGTTCTTC.

The CDR3 coding sequence is TGTGCCAGCAGTGCCTCCGGGACAGGGAGCGCAGATACGCAGTATTTT. Translating gives CASSASGTGSADTQYF. This sequence joins TRBV12-3 or TRBV12-4 and TRBJ2-3; the match to TRBD1 covers 9 bases. The CDR3 sequence is 16 residues long. V trimming: 5 bases; J trimming: 4 bases; junction bases outside the gene matches: 10.